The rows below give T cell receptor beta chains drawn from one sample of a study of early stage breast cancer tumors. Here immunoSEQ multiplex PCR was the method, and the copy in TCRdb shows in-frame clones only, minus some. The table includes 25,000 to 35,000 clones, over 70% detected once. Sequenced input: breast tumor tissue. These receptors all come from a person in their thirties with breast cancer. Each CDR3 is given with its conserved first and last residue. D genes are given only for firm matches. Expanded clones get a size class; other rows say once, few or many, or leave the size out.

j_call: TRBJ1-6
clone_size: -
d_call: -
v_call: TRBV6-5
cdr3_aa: CASSYSGRGDSPLHF
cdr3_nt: TGTGCCAGCAGTTACTCAGGCAGAGGGGATTCACCCCTCCACTTT

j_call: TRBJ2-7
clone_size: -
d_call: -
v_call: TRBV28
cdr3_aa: CASSSGWNYEQYF
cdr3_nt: TGTGCCAGCAGTTCCGGCTGGAACTACGAGCAGTACTTC

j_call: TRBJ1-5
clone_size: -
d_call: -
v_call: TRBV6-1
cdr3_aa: CASNLGGQPQHF
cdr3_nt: TGTGCCAGCAATCTGGGAGGGCAGCCCCAGCATTTT

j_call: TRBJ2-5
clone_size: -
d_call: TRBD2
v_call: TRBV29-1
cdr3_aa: CSVALAGTYQETQYF
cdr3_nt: TGCAGCGTTGCACTAGCGGGGACGTACCAAGAGACCCAGTACTTC

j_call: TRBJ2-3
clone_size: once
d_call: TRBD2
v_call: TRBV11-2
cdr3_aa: CASSPSRGVTDTQYF
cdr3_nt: TGTGCCAGCAGTCCCTCGCGGGGGGTCACAGATACGCAGTATTTT

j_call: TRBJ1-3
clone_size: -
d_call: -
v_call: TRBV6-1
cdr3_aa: CASSDEREANTIYF
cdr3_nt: TGTGCCAGCAGTGATGAGAGGGAGGCAAACACCATATATTTT

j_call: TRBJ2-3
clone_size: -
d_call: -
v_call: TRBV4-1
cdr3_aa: CASSQDTALDTQYF
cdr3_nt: TGCGCCAGCAGCCAAGATACAGCCCTAGATACGCAGTATTTT

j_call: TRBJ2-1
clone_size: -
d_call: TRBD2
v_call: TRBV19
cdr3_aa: CASSIGSGRRNEQFF
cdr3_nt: TGTGCCAGTAGTATCGGTAGCGGGAGACGCAATGAGCAGTTCTTC

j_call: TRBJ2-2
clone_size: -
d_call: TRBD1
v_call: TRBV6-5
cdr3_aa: CASRGGTGGHGELFF
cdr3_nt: TGTGCCAGCAGGGGGGGGACAGGGGGCCACGGGGAGCTGTTTTTT

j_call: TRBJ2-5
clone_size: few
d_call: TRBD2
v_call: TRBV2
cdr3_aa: CASRDLSGRGETQYF
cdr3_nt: TGTGCCAGCAGGGATCTTAGCGGGAGGGGAGAGACCCAGTACTTC

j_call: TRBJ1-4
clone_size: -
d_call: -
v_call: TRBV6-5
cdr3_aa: CASRRSTDDLEKLFF
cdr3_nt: TGTGCCAGCAGGCGGTCGACAGACGACCTGGAAAAACTGTTTTTT

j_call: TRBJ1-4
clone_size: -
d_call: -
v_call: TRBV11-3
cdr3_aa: CASSLDYVNLLSLNEKLFF
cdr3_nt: TGTGCCAGCAGCCTAGACTACGTGAACTTGTTATCTCTAAATGAAAAACTGTTTTTT

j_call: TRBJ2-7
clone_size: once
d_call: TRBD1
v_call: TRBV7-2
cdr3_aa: CASSPRQGAYEQYF
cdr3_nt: TGTGCCAGCAGCCCCCGACAGGGGGCATACGAGCAGTACTTC

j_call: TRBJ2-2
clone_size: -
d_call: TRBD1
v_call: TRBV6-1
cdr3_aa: CASSEKVAGTGAGELFF
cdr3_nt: TGTGCCAGCAGTGAAAAAGTCGCCGGGACAGGGGCCGGGGAGCTGTTTTTT

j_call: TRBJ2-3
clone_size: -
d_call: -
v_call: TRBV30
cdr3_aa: CAWSVDQAWYF
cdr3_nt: TGTGCCTGGAGTGTAGACCAGGCCTGGTATTTT